Each of the 28 T cell receptor beta chains below was sequenced from the same sample in a study of T-cell memory formation after mild COVID-19 (dated by TCRdb to the early 2020s). Library construction relied on 5' RACE. TCRdb names Illumina NovaSeq 6000 as the instrument used. The public reads were reanalyzed by TCRdb: fastp trimming at Q25, MiXCR alignment, in-frame beta chains only. Rows are combined by CDR3 protein, so each entry shows the most common genes and DNA. The sample yields 400,000 to 500,000 distinct CDR3 sequences; approximately 20% were counted once. 7.5% to 10% of the sample is in the top ten clones. The sequencing sample was made of PBMCs or a T cell subset sorted from them (not recorded which). The origin of the receptors is an adult woman who had mild COVID-19 (a few samples of this study predate the infection). The sample titles of this study are shuffled in the database, so cell type and time point are left out; the donor was told from shared clones.

V gene TRBV18 combines with J gene TRBJ1-1, with D hard to call. Trimming removed 3 bases from V and 6 bases from J, with 11 bases in between. The germline V gene has CDR1 KGHSH and CDR2 LQKENI. The CDR3 length is 13 residues. This chain's CDR3 is CASSPGSDAEAFF. CDR3 in DNA: TGTGCCAGCTCACCGGGTTCCGACGCTGAAGCTTTCTTT.

This clonotype was counted a few times. The chain employs TRBV7-7 and TRBJ2-5; weak D call: TRBD1 (5 bases). The CDR3 has 15 residues. CDR1 is SSHAT, CDR2 FNYEAQ, per germline (reference sequence). The V gene lost 5 bases and the J gene lost 4 bases, with 17 bases spanning the gap. CDR3 sequence reads: CASSPVLGALETQYF. Written as DNA, the CDR3 is TGTGCCAGCAGCCCCGTGTTAGGGGCTCTAGAGACCCAGTACTTC. The full variable domain, rest sourced from reference TRBV7-7 and TRBJ2-5, is GAGVSQSPRYKVTKRGQDVTLRCDPISSHATLYWYQQALGQGPEFLTYFNYEAQPDKSGLPSDRFSAERPEGSISTLTIQRTEQRDSAMYRCASSPVLGALETQYFGPGTRLLVL.

J is TRBJ1-1 and V is TRBV25-1; D not resolved. Germline values: CDR1 MGHDK, CDR2 SYGVNS. The ends were cut back, 7 bases at V and 0 bases at J, with 6 bases in the middle. The CDR3 runs to 12 residues. The CDR3 bases are TGTGCCAGCATTGGGCTGAACACTGAAGCTTTCTTT. Translation: CASIGLNTEAFF.

This chain links TRBV6-1 with TRBJ2-2, with D unresolved. The CDR3 runs to 15 residues. Per the germline V gene, CDR1 is MNHNS and CDR2 is SASEGT. The germline V and J ends were trimmed by 1 base and 1 base, with 7 bases remaining between them. CDR3 DNA sequence: TGTGCCAGCAGTGAAGGGACCGAGAACACCGGGGAGCTGTTTTTT. Translation: CASSEGTENTGELFF.

This clonotype has a handful of counts. The rearrangement joins TRBV4-1 to TRBJ1-1; no definite D call. CDR3 length: 15 residues. V was cut by 1 base and J by 0 bases, with 9 bases left in between. Germline V gene sequence: CDR1 MGHRA, CDR2 YSYEKL. CDR3 bases: TGCGCCAGCAGCCAAGTCCTCGATATGAACACTGAAGCTTTCTTT. Its protein product is CASSQVLDMNTEAFF.

The table lists this clonotype with a few counts. The chain is built from TRBV9 and TRBJ2-2; a weak D match, TRBD2 (6 bases). Trimming stripped 7 bases from V and 7 bases from J, with 17 bases between. The germline V gene has CDR1 SGDLS and CDR2 YYNGEE. The CDR3 is 14 residues long. In DNA form, the CDR3 reads TGTGCCAGCCGGAGGGGAGGCAAAATCGGGGAGCTGTTTTTT. It encodes CASRRGGKIGELFF.

This clonotype was found a few times. The chain links TRBV4-3 to TRBJ2-3; TRBD2 matches 12 bases. The CDR3 length is 17 residues. Per germline, CDR1 LGHNA and CDR2 YSLEER. The junction had 14 bases not matched to a gene; V was cut back by 3 bases and J by 10 bases. The CDR3 is CASSQTSGRPTGEPQYF. CDR3 sequence (DNA): TGCGCCAGCAGCCAGACTAGCGGGAGACCAACCGGGGAGCCGCAGTATTTT.

The chain has TRBV29-1 and TRBJ1-1; possible D gene TRBD1, 5 bases. Germline V gene sequence: CDR1 SQVTM, CDR2 ANQGSEA. With 1 base removed from V and 11 bases from J, the gap between germline ends came to 14 bases. The CDR3 has 12 amino acids. The CDR3 region has the DNA TGCAGCGTTGAAGTCCCACACTGGGGGGCTTTCTTT. Amino acids: CSVEVPHWGAFF.

The table lists this clonotype with a few counts. The rearrangement links TRBV12-3 or TRBV12-4 to TRBJ2-2, with TRBD2 matching 8 bases. The V gene end was trimmed by 5 bases and the J gene end by 6 bases; junction bases not matched to a gene: 11. The CDR3 is 16 residues long. CDR3 protein: CASSLIPGLGAGELFF. The CDR3 DNA reads TGTGCCAGCAGTCTCATACCGGGACTAGGAGCCGGGGAGCTGTTTTTT.

The gene calls are TRBV20-1 and TRBJ2-3, with no clear D. Trimming took 3 bases from V and 2 from J, leaving 3 bases between them. The CDR3 is 11 residues long. Germline assignment: CDR1 DFQATT and CDR2 SNEGSKA (reference sequence). The CDR3 DNA reads TGCAGTGCTAGTTCCACAGATACGCAGTATTTT. Translation gives CSASSTDTQYF.

This sequence joins TRBV29-1 and TRBJ2-5; D is uncertain. The CDR3 has 11 amino acids. V lost 5 bases to trimming and J lost 3 bases, with 7 bases between them. Germline values: CDR1 SQVTM, CDR2 ANQGSEA. This chain's CDR3 is CSVSPEETQYF. DNA of the CDR3: TGCAGCGTTTCTCCGGAAGAGACCCAGTACTTC.

This rearrangement joins TRBV9 to TRBJ1-6; D remains unclear. The CDR3 consists of 15 residues. Trimming took 0 bases from V and 6 from J, leaving 10 bases between them. Germline CDR1 is SGDLS and CDR2 is YYNGEE. The CDR3: CASSVGLRSNSPLHF. The CDR3 DNA reads as TGTGCCAGCAGCGTAGGGTTGCGCAGTAATTCACCCCTCCACTTT. Using reference TRBV9 and TRBJ1-6 for the parts outside the CDR3, the full variable domain is DSGVTQTPKHLITATGQRVTLRCSPRSGDLSVYWYQQSLDQGLQFLIQYYNGEERAKGNILERFSAQQFPDLHSELNLSSLELGDSALYFCASSVGLRSNSPLHFGNGTRLTVT.

This clonotype was recorded a few times. V is TRBV10-3 and J is TRBJ1-2; TRBD1 agrees at 9 bases. Germline-derived CDR1 and CDR2 are ENHRY and SYGVKD. The CDR3 is made up of 21 amino acids. V shed 2 bases, J shed 2 bases, and the junction held 21 bases outside the gene matches. CDR3 sequence: CAISEPVQRDRERENNYGYTF. In nucleotides, the CDR3 is TGTGCCATCAGTGAGCCGGTACAAAGGGACAGGGAAAGGGAGAACAACTATGGCTACACCTTC.

The table lists this clonotype with a count of one. This chain joins TRBV2 and TRBJ1-4; 7 positions match TRBD1. CDR3 length: 15 amino acids. In germline, CDR1 is SNHLY, CDR2 FYNNEI. J gave up 8 bases and V 6 bases, and 12 bases lay outside the gene matches. The CDR3 DNA follows: TGTGCCAGCAGAAACCGACAGGGAGGGGAGGAAAAACTGTTTTTT. Its protein is CASRNRQGGEEKLFF.

V usage is TRBV7-2 and J usage is TRBJ2-6; 9 nucleotides agree with TRBD2. V lost 6 bases to trimming and J lost 3 bases; unmatched junction nucleotides: 15. The CDR3 runs 19 residues. The germline V gene encodes CDR1 SGHTA and CDR2 FQGNSA. The CDR3 DNA reads as TGTGCCAGCAGACTCACTAGCGGGCCTTTCTTGAGTGGGGCCAACGTCCTGACTTTC. Translated: CASRLTSGPFLSGANVLTF. The full variable domain, its missing parts supplied by reference TRBV7-2 and TRBJ2-6, is GAGVSQSPSNKVTEKGKDVELRCDPISGHTALYWYRQSLGQGLEFLIYFQGNSAPDKSGLPSDRFSAERTGGSVSTLTIQRTQQEDSAVYLCASRLTSGPFLSGANVLTFGAGSRLTVL.

This clonotype was counted a few times. The chain couples TRBV6-1 to TRBJ2-1; tentatively, D is TRBD2 (6 bases). There are 18 residues in the CDR3. V lost 6 bases and J lost 2, with 23 bases in between. Germline values: CDR1 MNHNS, CDR2 SASEGT. The DNA of the CDR3 is TGTGCCAGCAGCCAAGCTCCAAGCTGGGGGGTCACCTACAATGAGCAGTTCTTC. Amino acids: CASSQAPSWGVTYNEQFF.

The chain employs TRBV4-1 and TRBJ2-1; tentatively, D is TRBD1 or TRBD2 (5 bases each). The ends were cut back, 0 bases at V and 4 bases at J, with 7 bases in the middle. Germline V gene lookup returns CDR1 MGHRA and CDR2 YSYEKL. CDR3 length: 14 amino acids. The CDR3 sequence: CASSQDGGYNEQFF. The DNA of the CDR3 is TGCGCCAGCAGCCAAGATGGGGGATACAATGAGCAGTTCTTC.

This clonotype was detected only a few times. This chain uses TRBV7-9 with TRBJ1-1, with D unclear. Trimming took 5 bases from V and 1 from J, leaving 17 bases between them. The CDR3 has 16 amino acids. Germline-derived CDR1 and CDR2 are SEHNR and FQNEAQ (reference sequence). CDR3 sequence: CASSAGLGYGNTEAFF. CDR3 nucleotides: TGTGCCAGCAGCGCCGGACTGGGGTACGGGAACACTGAAGCTTTCTTT.

The chain employs TRBV4-3 and TRBJ2-7; D is possibly TRBD1 or TRBD2 (5 bases each). Trimming removed 0 bases at V and 3 bases at J, with 15 bases between. CDR1 is LGHNA and CDR2 is YSLEER in the germline V gene. This CDR3 has 16 residues. CDR3 loop: CASSQDRDGRLYEQYF. The CDR3 DNA reads as TGCGCCAGCAGCCAAGATAGGGACGGCAGGCTCTACGAGCAGTACTTC.

This clonotype has only a few counts. This sequence joins TRBV6-5 and TRBJ2-7, with D possibly being TRBD1 (5 bases). CDR1 is MNHEY, CDR2 SVGAGI, per germline. V was shortened by 6 bases and J by 2 bases, with 17 bases between the two germline ends. The CDR3 totals 15 residues. The CDR3, as DNA: TGTGCCAGCAGCCCCGAGCCCCAGGGCCCCTACGAGCAGTACTTC. This translates into CASSPEPQGPYEQYF.

This clonotype was detected only a few times. The chain carries TRBV7-3 and TRBJ2-5, with a possible D match to TRBD2 (6 bases). The ends were cut back, 5 bases at V and 3 bases at J, with 10 bases in the middle. The CDR3 sequence is 13 residues long. Germline CDR1 and CDR2: SGHTA and FQGTGA. CDR3 nucleotides: TGTGCCAGCAGCCCGACTAGTAAAGAGACCCAGTACTTC. Protein: CASSPTSKETQYF.

This clonotype was seen a few times. CDR3 loop: CASSLVRGGRETQYF. In nucleotides, the CDR3 is TGTGCCAGCAGCTTAGTTCGGGGCGGACGCGAGACCCAGTACTTC. The chain carries TRBV7-2 and TRBJ2-5; D is possibly TRBD1 or TRBD2 (5 bases each). In germline, CDR1 is SGHTA, CDR2 FQGNSA. V gave up 1 base and J gave up 5 bases, with 14 bases separating them. The CDR3 runs to 15 residues.

This clonotype occurred a few times. The chain carries TRBV29-1 and TRBJ2-7, with a tentative D call TRBD2 (5 bases). CDR3 size: 12 residues. V was pared by 1 base and J by 6 bases, with 10 bases between. Germline CDR1 SQVTM, CDR2 ANQGSEA. The CDR3 nucleotides are TGCAGCGTTGAAGGGGCCGGGATCGAGCAGTACTTC. It yields the protein CSVEGAGIEQYF.

The chain recombines TRBV6-2 or TRBV6-3 with TRBJ2-1; D uncertain. Looked up from germline, CDR1 is MNHEY and CDR2 is SVGEGT. The CDR3 loop spans 17 amino acids. Trimming cost V 2 bases and J 5 bases, with 19 bases left between them. This CDR3 is CASSYTRAKVSNNEQFF. The CDR3 DNA sequence: TGTGCCAGCAGTTACACCAGAGCAAAGGTGTCGAACAATGAGCAGTTCTTC.

This clonotype was counted a single time. This sequence joins TRBV6-6 and TRBJ2-2; 12 bases are a match to TRBD2. Trimming cost V 0 bases and J 4 bases; bases outside gene matches: 6. This CDR3 has 18 residues. The germline gives CDR1 MNHNY, CDR2 SVGAGI (reference sequence). The CDR3 region is CASSYSTTGLAGTGELFF. The CDR3 DNA reads TGTGCCAGCAGTTACTCCACGACGGGACTAGCGGGCACCGGGGAGCTGTTTTTT.

This clonotype was counted only a few times. The chain has TRBV10-3 and TRBJ2-7, with D hard to call. The CDR3 extends over 14 amino acids. V lost 0 bases, J lost 9 bases, and 15 bases lay in between. CDR1 is ENHRY and CDR2 is SYGVKD in the germline V gene. CDR3 sequence reads: CAISESRERVVQYF. The CDR3 coding sequence is TGTGCCATCAGTGAGTCGAGAGAAAGGGTGGTGCAGTACTTC.

The chain combines TRBV28 with TRBJ1-1; D uncertain. Looked up from germline, CDR1 is MDHEN and CDR2 is SYDVKM. The CDR3 is 11 amino acids. The V and J ends lost 7 bases and 4 bases respectively, with 7 bases between them. As DNA, the CDR3 is TGTGCCAGCAAAATCCCCACTGAAGCTTTCTTT. Encoded protein: CASKIPTEAFF. The full variable domain, its missing parts supplied by reference TRBV28 and TRBJ1-1, is DVKVTQSSRYLVKRTGEKVFLECVQDMDHENMFWYRQDPGLGLRLIYFSYDVKMKEKGDIPEGYSVSREKKERFSLILESASTNQTSMYLCASKIPTEAFFGQGTRLTVV.

The chain joins TRBV20-1 to TRBJ2-7, with 11 bases matching TRBD2. The germline V gene encodes CDR1 DFQATT and CDR2 SNEGSKA (reference sequence). The CDR3 is made up of 14 amino acids. Unmatched junction bases numbered 3, after V lost 5 bases and J lost 0 bases. The CDR3 loop reads CSAPGTSGSYEQYF. The CDR3 DNA follows: TGCAGTGCTCCCGGGACTAGCGGCTCCTACGAGCAGTACTTC.